This passage covers 25 T cell receptor beta chains from one sample sequenced in a study of identical twins. TCRdb re-analysed the 5' RACE reads in MiXCR, keeping a single row per CDR3 protein. The data contain around 1.7 million distinct CDR3 sequences, about 31% of them seen just once; the ten biggest clones take up under 0.35%. The sequencing sample was made of cord blood. Receptor source: a newborn girl in good health.

This chain joins TRBV6-1 and TRBJ1-5; D call uncertain. Germline V gene sequence: CDR1 MNHNS, CDR2 SASEGT. This CDR3 spans 11 amino acids. V lost 6 bases and J lost 10, with 10 bases in between. DNA of the CDR3: TGTGCCAGCAGCTATACGACCCCCCAGCATTTT. Protein: CASSYTTPQHF.

The gene calls are TRBV4-2 and TRBJ2-3; unclear D gene. V lost 0 bases and J lost 6, with 7 bases in between. The CDR3 is 13 residues long. Germline V lookup: CDR1 LGHNA, CDR2 YNFKEQ. The CDR3 reads CASSQEFVDTQYF. Written as DNA, the CDR3 is TGTGCCAGCAGCCAAGAATTCGTGGATACGCAGTATTTT.

The chain is built from TRBV28 and TRBJ1-5; TRBD1 is a possible D gene (6 bases). V was cut by 5 bases and J by 4 bases, with 27 bases left in between. The CDR3 is 19 amino acids. Germline CDR1 MDHEN, CDR2 SYDVKM. This chain's CDR3 is CASSLTIRQAGAFNQPQHF. CDR3 nucleotide sequence: TGTGCCAGCAGTCTCACGATTCGACAGGCCGGGGCGTTTAATCAGCCCCAGCATTTT.

This clonotype occurred once. One end of the junction does not line up with germline, which may come from a read error. The chain is built from TRBV7-9 and TRBJ1-5; no clear D gene. CDR3 length: 14 amino acids. CDR1 SEHNR and CDR2 FQNEAQ come from the germline V gene (reference sequence). The CDR3 nucleotides read TGTGTCAGCAGCTTAGACACAGTAGGCCAGCCCCAGCATTTT. This gives the protein CVSSLDTVGQPQHF. Full variable domain (outside the CDR3, taken from reference TRBV7-9 and TRBJ1-5): DTGVSQNPRHKITKRGQNVTFRCDPISEHNRLYWYRQTLGQGPEFLTYFQNEAQLEKSRLLSDRFSAERPKGSFSTLEIQRTEQGDSAMYLCVSSLDTVGQPQHFGDGTRLSIL.

This rearrangement joins TRBV20-1 to TRBJ2-1; 8 positions match TRBD2. The CDR3 is made up of 12 amino acids. Unmatched junction bases numbered 5, after V lost 6 bases and J lost 7 bases. Germline V gives CDR1 DFQATT, CDR2 SNEGSKA (reference sequence). CDR3 in amino acids: CSARGTRNEQFF. CDR3 DNA sequence: TGCAGTGCGAGGGGGACTAGGAATGAGCAGTTCTTC.

The rearrangement uses TRBV12-3 or TRBV12-4 and TRBJ1-1; D is unresolved. The ends were cut back, 7 bases at V and 1 base at J, with 16 bases in the middle. This CDR3 is built from 15 residues. CDR3 sequence reads: CASIFISGRNTEAFF. DNA of the CDR3: TGTGCCAGCATCTTTATTTCCGGGCGGAACACTGAAGCTTTCTTT.

This clonotype has a handful of counts. The J gene is TRBJ1-5, the V gene TRBV25-1; perhaps TRBD1 as D (6 bases). This CDR3 region has 15 residues. V was pared by 2 bases and J by 7 bases, with 15 bases between. Germline V lookup: CDR1 MGHDK, CDR2 SYGVNS. The CDR3 spells CASSEGNVGGQPQHF. The CDR3 DNA reads as TGTGCCAGCAGTGAAGGAAATGTAGGGGGACAGCCCCAGCATTTT.

The V gene is TRBV3-1, the J gene TRBJ2-5, with D perhaps matching TRBD1 or TRBD2 (5 bases each). Per the germline V gene, CDR1 is LGHDT and CDR2 is YNNKEL (reference sequence). V shed 5 bases and J shed 11 bases, with 24 bases lying between them. This CDR3 is built from 15 residues. The CDR3 reads CASSKNRDRYNEQYF. CDR3 sequence (DNA): TGTGCCAGCAGCAAGAACCGGGACCGGTACAATGAGCAGTACTTC.

Ten or more counts support this clonotype. V gene TRBV27 combines with J gene TRBJ1-2, with a possible D match to TRBD1 (6 bases). This CDR3 is 13 amino acids long. The germline CDR1 and CDR2 sequences are MNHEY and SMNVEV (reference sequence). Trimming shortened V by 3 bases and J by 4 bases, and 9 bases separated the two germline ends. Here the CDR3 reads CASSLGAVYGYTF. CDR3 bases: TGTGCCAGCAGTTTGGGGGCAGTCTATGGCTACACCTTC.

The chain carries TRBV15 and TRBJ2-1; 7 bases map to TRBD1. V gave up 0 bases and J gave up 8 bases; unmatched junction bases: 10. The CDR3 is 16 residues long. Germline V gene lookup returns CDR1 LNHNV and CDR2 YYDKDF (reference sequence). The CDR3, as DNA: TGTGCCACCAGCAGAGATTCCGGGACAGCCTTTGATGAGCAGTTCTTC. Amino acid sequence: CATSRDSGTAFDEQFF.

The V call is TRBV4-2, the J call TRBJ2-7, with 11 bases aligning to TRBD2. The CDR3 is made up of 17 amino acids. Germline lookup yields CDR1 LGHNA and CDR2 YNFKEQ. V trimming: 1 base; J trimming: 7 bases; junction bases outside the gene matches: 12. CDR3 sequence reads: CASSQASGTSGYNEQYF. The CDR3 DNA reads TGTGCCAGCAGCCAAGCATCCGGGACTAGCGGCTACAATGAGCAGTACTTC.

The gene calls are TRBV9 and TRBJ2-3; 8 bases line up with TRBD2. Germline lookup yields CDR1 SGDLS and CDR2 YYNGEE. V lost 0 bases and J lost 6; bases outside the gene matches: 3. The CDR3 has 14 residues. CDR3 bases: TGTGCCAGCAGCGTAGACGGGAGGGCCGATACGCAGTATTTT. This codes for CASSVDGRADTQYF.

This clonotype was recorded a few times. The chain uses TRBV15 and TRBJ2-7; tentatively, D is TRBD1 or TRBD2 (5 bases each). From germline, CDR1 is LNHNV and CDR2 YYDKDF (reference sequence). This CDR3 contains 18 residues. With 1 base removed from V and 2 bases from J, the gap between germline ends came to 21 bases. The CDR3 region is CATSRVPSPGTGPYEQYF. The CDR3 DNA reads TGTGCCACCAGCAGAGTACCCTCCCCAGGGACGGGTCCCTACGAGCAGTACTTC.

The J gene is TRBJ1-1, the V gene TRBV29-1, with a tentative D call TRBD1 (5 bases). The CDR3 is made up of 13 amino acids. Germline CDR1 reads SQVTM; CDR2 reads ANQGSEA. The V gene lost 7 bases and the J gene lost 0 bases, with 12 bases spanning the gap. The CDR3 DNA sequence: TGCAGCGCTCGGACACGAATGAACACTGAAGCTTTCTTT. Its protein product is CSARTRMNTEAFF.

The rearrangement uses TRBV7-2 and TRBJ2-2; unclear D gene. V was pared by 6 bases and J by 5 bases, with 10 bases between. Germline CDR1 reads SGHTA; CDR2 reads FQGNSA. The CDR3 spans 13 residues. The CDR3 sequence: CASSSSWTGELFF. The DNA of the CDR3 is TGTGCCAGCAGTTCAAGTTGGACCGGGGAGCTGTTTTTT.

Points on this clonotype: A read error is possible here, since a much larger clone lies one base away. This CDR3 is missing its conserved last phenylalanine or tryptophan, likely due to a read error. The gene calls are TRBV4-2 and TRBJ2-7; the match to TRBD2 covers 12 bases. V shed 1 base and J 2 bases; nucleotides not matched to a gene: 0. The CDR3 covers 15 residues. Germline values: CDR1 LGHNA, CDR2 YNFKEQ. CDR3 loop: CASSQGTSGAYEQYL. In DNA, the CDR3 is TGTGCCAGCAGCCAAGGGACTAGCGGGGCCTACGAGCAGTACTTA.

This clonotype was observed a few times. This CDR3 reads CASSFLAGETDTQYF. In DNA form, the CDR3 reads TGTGCCAGCAGCTTTTTGGCGGGAGAGACAGATACGCAGTATTTT. This chain connects TRBV7-9 to TRBJ2-3; 7 bases line up with TRBD2. Germline CDR1 and CDR2: SEHNR and FQNEAQ (reference sequence). The CDR3 runs to 15 residues. The J segment lost 3 bases and the V segment lost 3 bases, leaving 6 bases of the junction unmatched. Using reference TRBV7-9 and TRBJ2-3 for the parts outside the CDR3, the full variable domain is DTGVSQNPRHKITKRGQNVTFRCDPISEHNRLYWYRQTLGQGPEFLTYFQNEAQLEKSRLLSDRFSAERPKGSFSTLEIQRTEQGDSAMYLCASSFLAGETDTQYFGPGTRLTVL.

This clonotype has a count of ten or more. This chain joins TRBV5-1 and TRBJ1-1; 11 bases map to TRBD1. CDR1 and CDR2 (germline): SGHRS, YFSETQ. This CDR3 contains 14 residues. Losses at the gene ends were 4 bases for V and 4 bases for J; bases not matched to a gene: 3. For the CDR3, the DNA is TGCGCCAGCAGCACGGGACAGGGGGGCACTGAAGCTTTCTTT. Protein: CASSTGQGGTEAFF.

This clonotype appeared a few times. J is TRBJ1-5 and V is TRBV5-1; tentative D call: TRBD1 (6 bases). CDR1 and CDR2 (germline): SGHRS, YFSETQ. Trimming shortened V by 2 bases and J by 2 bases, and 11 bases separated the two germline ends. This CDR3 comprises 15 residues. Written as DNA, the CDR3 is TGCGCCAGCAGCTTTGGGTCAGGGGGCAATCAGCCCCAGCATTTT. This sequence encodes CASSFGSGGNQPQHF. Full variable domain (remainder filled in from reference TRBV5-1 and TRBJ1-5): KAGVTQTPRYLIKTRGQQVTLSCSPISGHRSVSWYQQTPGQGLQFLFEYFSETQRNKGNFPGRFSGRQFSNSRSEMNVSTLELGDSALYLCASSFGSGGNQPQHFGDGTRLSIL.

The rearrangement joins TRBV20-1 to TRBJ2-5; 10 positions agree with TRBD2. The DNA end is more similar to TRBJ2-7, so the J call may be wrong. The length of the CDR3 is 15 residues. Germline assignment: CDR1 DFQATT and CDR2 SNEGSKA (reference sequence). The CDR3: CSASPSGGSFYEQYF. CDR3 in DNA: TGCAGTGCTAGCCCTAGCGGGGGCTCCTTTTACGAGCAGTACTTC.

This clonotype was recorded at least ten times. The V and J genes are TRBV20-1 and TRBJ2-1, with 9 bases that match TRBD2. J lost 0 bases, V lost 0 bases, and 0 bases had no gene match. This CDR3 is 15 amino acids long. Germline CDR1 DFQATT, CDR2 SNEGSKA (reference sequence). CDR3 sequence: CSARERGGSYNEQFF. The DNA of the CDR3 is TGCAGTGCTAGAGAGCGGGGGGGCTCCTACAATGAGCAGTTCTTC.

This clonotype turned up a few times. V gene TRBV28 combines with J gene TRBJ2-7, with 7 bases matching TRBD2. This CDR3 comprises 19 residues. The junction had 24 bases not matched to a gene; V was cut back by 6 bases and J by 4 bases. Per germline, CDR1 MDHEN and CDR2 SYDVKM. CDR3 nucleotides: TGTGCCAGCAGCACAAGCCCAAGTCTCCGGGAGGCACGATTGTACGAGCAGTACTTC. This gives the protein CASSTSPSLREARLYEQYF.

This clonotype was observed a few times. Here the CDR3 DNA reads TGTGCCAGCAGCCAAGAACTAGCTGGGAATGAGCAGTTCTTC. This gives the protein CASSQELAGNEQFF. The chain has TRBV14 and TRBJ2-1; D is perhaps TRBD2 (6 bases). Trimming removed 0 bases from V and 7 bases from J, with 10 bases in between. The CDR3 totals 14 residues. Germline CDR1 and CDR2: SGHDN and FVKESK.

The chain has TRBV20-1 and TRBJ1-4, with D maybe TRBD1 (6 bases). The CDR3 totals 14 residues. Germline assignment: CDR1 DFQATT and CDR2 SNEGSKA (reference sequence). V was trimmed by 3 bases and J by 8 bases, leaving 16 bases between them. The CDR3 DNA follows: TGCAGTGCTAGCTGGACAGCGAGGAGGGAAAAACTGTTTTTT. Protein: CSASWTARREKLFF.

Only a few counts were recorded for this clonotype. V gene TRBV28 combines with J gene TRBJ1-2; D remains unclear. The CDR3 is 14 residues long. Germline V gene data show CDR1 as MDHEN and CDR2 as SYDVKM. Trimming shortened V by 2 bases and J by 3 bases, and 10 bases separated the two germline ends. The CDR3 bases are TGTGCCAGCAGTTTAAATCGGTTTTACTATGGCTACACCTTC. Amino acid sequence: CASSLNRFYYGYTF.